The 30 T cell receptor beta chains in this list originate from one sample, sequenced in a study of vaccination effects on CD4 cells after COVID-19. Antigens for these TCRs are unknown. The table came from immunoSEQ multiplex PCR; TCRdb's copy has only in-frame clones and leaves some out. The sample carries tens of thousands of clones, approximately 76% recorded once. ViraFEST expansion of antigen-specific CD4+ T cells with viral peptide pools preceded sequencing. At the end of less than 12 days of culture, CD4+ T cells were isolated. Each person got two doses of an mRNA SARS-CoV-2 vaccine, BNT162b2 or mRNA-1273. The sequencing used CD4+ T cells from PBMCs cultured with HCoV-229E spike peptides, collected after COVID-19 vaccination. Source of these receptors: a human donor who received a COVID-19 vaccine.

Written as DNA, the CDR3 is TGTGCCAGCAGTGAAGAACGCGGAGTACTCGGGGGCAATCAGCCCCAGCATTTT. Its translation: CASSEERGVLGGNQPQHF. The chain is built from TRBV2 and TRBJ1-5; the D is unclear. This CDR3 is 18 amino acids long. Trimming removed 1 base at V and 2 bases at J, with 18 bases between. Germline V gene data show CDR1 as SNHLY and CDR2 as FYNNEI.

This clone is deemed medium-sized. The V call is TRBV10-3, the J call TRBJ1-1, with 7 bases lining up with TRBD1. This CDR3 region has 15 residues. The germline gives CDR1 ENHRY, CDR2 SYGVKD. Trimming cost V 0 bases and J 0 bases; bases outside gene matches: 1. CDR3 residues: CAISESGTVNTEAFF. In DNA, the CDR3 is TGTGCCATCAGTGAGTCCGGGACAGTGAACACTGAAGCTTTCTTT.

The genes are TRBV9 and TRBJ2-7; 7 bases agree with TRBD1. The CDR3 consists of 14 residues. Germline V CDR1 and CDR2: SGDLS, YYNGEE. The V segment lost 0 bases and the J segment 3 bases; nucleotides outside the gene matches: 3. Here the CDR3 reads CASSVGQGNYEQYF. CDR3 sequence (DNA): TGTGCCAGCAGCGTAGGACAGGGAAACTACGAGCAGTACTTC.

This chain connects TRBV5-1 to TRBJ2-3; 12 bases match TRBD2. The CDR3 runs to 16 residues. CDR1 and CDR2 (germline): SGHRS, YFSETQ. The V segment lost 0 bases and the J segment 5 bases; nucleotides outside the gene matches: 4. CDR3: CASSLGLAGAKDTQYF. The CDR3 DNA sequence: TGCGCCAGCAGCTTGGGACTAGCGGGAGCGAAAGATACGCAGTATTTT.

V is TRBV11-1 and J is TRBJ2-1; TRBD1 aligns across 7 bases. This CDR3 contains 16 residues. V shed 5 bases, J shed 10 bases, and the junction held 17 bases outside the gene matches. Per the germline V gene, CDR1 is SGHAT and CDR2 is FQDESV (reference sequence). CDR3 coding DNA: TGTGCCAGCAGCCGAGGGACAGATGCTTGGCGCAGGGAGCAGTTCTTC. Amino acid sequence: CASSRGTDAWRREQFF.

The rearrangement joins TRBV5-4 to TRBJ2-6, with D unresolved. The V end was cut by 4 bases, the J end by 2 bases, with 10 bases between. The CDR3 is 15 amino acids. Per the germline V gene, CDR1 is SGHNT and CDR2 is YYREEE (reference sequence). DNA of the CDR3: TGTGCCAGCAGCATCCAGGCCGCTGGGGCCAACGTCCTGACTTTC. It specifies CASSIQAAGANVLTF.

The chain carries TRBV4-1 and TRBJ1-6, with D possibly being TRBD1 (5 bases). Germline V lookup: CDR1 MGHRA, CDR2 YSYEKL. V lost 1 base, J lost 7 bases, and 11 bases lay in between. The CDR3 contains 15 residues. CDR3: CASSQVRQGNSPLHF. CDR3 DNA: TGCGCCAGCAGCCAAGTCCGTCAGGGAAATTCACCCCTCCACTTT.

This chain joins TRBV5-1 and TRBJ2-5; D might be TRBD1 or TRBD2, each matching 5 bases. V was trimmed by 1 base and J by 4 bases, leaving 11 bases between them. This CDR3 is built from 14 residues. Germline-derived CDR1 and CDR2 are SGHRS and YFSETQ. CDR3 nucleotide sequence: TGCGCCAGCAGCTTGAACGGGGCGGGAGAGACCCAGTACTTC. Translation gives CASSLNGAGETQYF.

The chain couples TRBV6-1 to TRBJ2-7; 7 bases are a match to TRBD1. V gave up 3 bases and J gave up 8 bases; unmatched junction bases: 13. Germline CDR1 reads MNHNS; CDR2 reads SASEGT. The CDR3 extends over 15 amino acids. The CDR3 protein is CASSDSLVDRAKQYF. The CDR3 region has the DNA TGTGCCAGCAGTGATAGCCTAGTTGACAGGGCGAAGCAGTACTTC.

V gene TRBV18 combines with J gene TRBJ1-5; tentatively, D is TRBD1 (5 bases). CDR3 length equals 16 residues. V shed 0 bases and J shed 1 base, with 10 bases lying between them. The germline V gene has CDR1 KGHSH and CDR2 LQKENI. CDR3 coding DNA: TGTGCCAGCTCACCACCGGGACGGGAGAGCAATCAGCCCCAGCATTTT. It codes for CASSPPGRESNQPQHF.

The CDR3 DNA sequence: TGTGCCAGCAGTAGCCGTGGTGGAGCGGGGGGCCGGGAGACCCAGTACTTC. The encoded protein is CASSSRGGAGGRETQYF. The J gene is TRBJ2-5, the V gene TRBV6-2 or TRBV6-3; 9 bases agree with TRBD2. The CDR3 covers 17 residues. Germline CDR1 MNHEY, CDR2 SVGEGT. Germline trimming cut 5 bases from V and 5 bases from J; bases unmatched to any gene: 15.

This chain uses TRBV5-1 with TRBJ2-3; TRBD2 aligns across 11 bases. The CDR3 length is 16 residues. Germline loops: CDR1 SGHRS, CDR2 YFSETQ. The trim removed 4 bases at V and 2 bases at J, leaving 6 bases unmatched. Here the CDR3 reads CASSNSGGASTDTQYF. CDR3 nucleotides: TGCGCCAGCAGCAATAGCGGGGGGGCCTCCACAGATACGCAGTATTTT.

The chain's CDR3 is CAATQGRTEAFF. The CDR3 coding sequence is TGTGCCGCAACTCAGGGGAGGACTGAAGCTTTCTTT. The chain carries TRBV10-3 and TRBJ1-1; D possibly corresponds to TRBD1 (6 bases). The V end was cut by 11 bases, the J end by 5 bases, with 15 bases between. Germline V lookup: CDR1 ENHRY, CDR2 SYGVKD. This CDR3 has 12 amino acids.

The chain has TRBV3-1 (or the pseudogene TRBV3-2) and TRBJ2-7, with D perhaps TRBD1 (5 bases). Trimming pared 0 bases from V and 5 bases from J, leaving 8 bases between. The CDR3 spans 13 residues. In germline, CDR1 is LGHDT, CDR2 YNNKEL (reference sequence). In nucleotides, the CDR3 is TGTGCCAGCAGCCAAGACAGGGTGGACGAGCAGTACTTC. Its translation is CASSQDRVDEQYF.

This clone was seen only once. The chain combines TRBV19 with TRBJ1-6, with 8 bases matching TRBD1. Germline CDR1 LNHDA, CDR2 SQIVND (reference sequence). V trimming: 6 bases; J trimming: 9 bases; junction bases outside the gene matches: 16. The CDR3 totals 17 residues. The CDR3 spells CASSTADWWTGRSPLHF. As DNA, the CDR3 is TGTGCCAGTAGCACCGCTGACTGGTGGACAGGGCGTTCACCCCTCCACTTT.

This chain links TRBV27 with TRBJ1-2; 8 bases map to TRBD1. The CDR3 spans 17 residues. Germline V CDR1 and CDR2: MNHEY, SMNVEV (reference sequence). V lost 2 bases to trimming and J lost 5 bases; unmatched junction nucleotides: 13. CDR3 protein: CASSLKSGRGRLYGYTF. CDR3 sequence (DNA): TGTGCCAGCAGTTTAAAGTCCGGCAGGGGGCGGTTATATGGCTACACCTTC.

The V call is TRBV4-1, the J call TRBJ2-5; D is unclear. V was shortened by 1 base and J by 2 bases, with 11 bases between the two germline ends. The germline V gene has CDR1 MGHRA and CDR2 YSYEKL. CDR3 size: 15 residues. The CDR3, as DNA: TGCGCCAGCAGCCAAGGTGGGCACTTTCAAGAGACCCAGTACTTC. Translated, it gives CASSQGGHFQETQYF.

The chain combines TRBV5-6 with TRBJ1-4; 8 bases match TRBD1. Losses at the gene ends were 4 bases for V and 7 bases for J; bases not matched to a gene: 9. CDR3 length: 15 amino acids. Germline V gene lookup returns CDR1 SGHDT and CDR2 YYEEEE. CDR3 sequence: CASSDWTGPSEKLFF. The CDR3, as DNA: TGTGCCAGCAGCGATTGGACAGGGCCGAGTGAAAAACTGTTTTTT.

The chain has TRBV27 and TRBJ2-6; no clear D. Germline V gives CDR1 MNHEY, CDR2 SMNVEV (reference sequence). V dropped 7 bases and J dropped 0 bases, with 7 bases sitting between them. The CDR3 loop spans 14 amino acids. CDR3 sequence reads: CASIPISGANVLTF. CDR3 coding DNA: TGTGCCAGCATCCCCATCTCTGGGGCCAACGTCCTGACTTTC.

A few counts support this clone. For the CDR3, the DNA is TGTGCCACGGCCGGGACAGGGAACGAAAAACTGTTTTTT. As protein: CATAGTGNEKLFF. J is TRBJ1-4 and V is TRBV10-3; 9 bases fit TRBD1. The germline CDR1 and CDR2 sequences are ENHRY and SYGVKD. V shed 10 bases, J shed 8 bases, and the junction held 8 bases outside the gene matches. This CDR3 comprises 13 residues.

V usage is TRBV25-1 and J usage is TRBJ2-1; TRBD2 aligns across 7 bases. The ends lost 6 bases at V and 2 bases at J; junction bases unmatched: 13. CDR3 length: 17 residues. Germline V lookup: CDR1 MGHDK, CDR2 SYGVNS. CDR3 region: CASSRPEAGMPYNEQFF. CDR3 nucleotide sequence: TGTGCCAGCAGCCGACCTGAAGCGGGAATGCCCTACAATGAGCAGTTCTTC.

This chain links TRBV10-3 with TRBJ2-5; TRBD1 might be the D (5 bases). The CDR3 runs to 14 residues. Trimming stripped 0 bases from V and 5 bases from J, with 10 bases between. Germline CDR1 is ENHRY and CDR2 is SYGVKD. The CDR3 spells CAISESIQGETQYF. Written as DNA, the CDR3 is TGTGCCATCAGTGAGTCGATCCAGGGCGAGACCCAGTACTTC.

The genes are TRBV11-2 and TRBJ2-3; possibly TRBD2 for D (6 bases). CDR1 and CDR2 from the germline V gene are SGHAT and FQNNGV. The V end lost 1 base, the J end lost 0 bases, and 11 bases lay between the germline ends. This CDR3 comprises 16 residues. CDR3 coding DNA: TGTGCCAGCAGCTTAGGGGCAGGAGGGAGCACAGATACGCAGTATTTT. This codes for CASSLGAGGSTDTQYF.

The chain is built from TRBV6-4 and TRBJ2-1; a possible D gene is TRBD1 (6 bases). Trimming shortened V by 1 base and J by 9 bases, and 16 bases separated the two germline ends. The CDR3 has 15 residues. The germline gives CDR1 MRHNA, CDR2 SNTAGT. CDR3 bases: TGTGCCAGCAGTGACTACGATAAAACCAGGGGTGAGCAGTTCTTC. It is translated as CASSDYDKTRGEQFF.

The sample holds a few counts of this clone. This sequence joins TRBV5-4 and TRBJ1-2, with no clear D. Germline loops: CDR1 SGHNT, CDR2 YYREEE (reference sequence). This CDR3 is 15 amino acids long. Trimming shortened V by 0 bases and J by 0 bases, and 9 bases separated the two germline ends. CDR3 nucleotides: TGTGCCAGCAGCTTGGGTTACGGGTCTAACTATGGCTACACCTTC. Residues: CASSLGYGSNYGYTF.

V is TRBV11-2 and J is TRBJ2-1; D perhaps matches TRBD2 (6 bases). The germline V and J ends were trimmed by 5 bases and 1 base, with 15 bases remaining between them. Germline V gene data show CDR1 as SGHAT and CDR2 as FQNNGV. There are 16 residues in the CDR3. The chain's CDR3 is CASSGAGYVSYNEQFF. The CDR3 nucleotides are TGTGCCAGCAGCGGCGCGGGGTACGTGTCCTACAATGAGCAGTTCTTC.

The rearrangement uses TRBV10-3 and TRBJ2-7; 10 bases map to TRBD2. V shed 0 bases and J 4 bases; nucleotides not matched to a gene: 3. Germline V gives CDR1 ENHRY, CDR2 SYGVKD. The CDR3 contains 15 residues. Here the CDR3 reads CAISESRTSGYEQYF. CDR3 bases: TGTGCCATCAGTGAGTCCCGGACTAGCGGATACGAGCAGTACTTC.

In this sample, this clone turned up a few times. The rearrangement uses TRBV18 and TRBJ1-5; D is unclear. Germline V gene sequence: CDR1 KGHSH, CDR2 LQKENI. Trimming took off 2 bases at V and 2 bases at J, with 16 bases between the two ends. The CDR3 contains 17 residues. The CDR3: CASSPYYDGQGNQPQHF. CDR3 nucleotide sequence: TGTGCCAGCTCACCATATTATGACGGCCAGGGCAATCAGCCCCAGCATTTT.

This chain uses TRBV5-6 with TRBJ1-4; TRBD1 matches at 8 bases. The germline V gene has CDR1 SGHDT and CDR2 YYEEEE. Unmatched junction bases numbered 5, after V lost 0 bases and J lost 7 bases. The CDR3 length is 15 residues. In nucleotides, the CDR3 is TGTGCCAGCAGCTTGGATCAGGGGGCCTCTGAAAAACTGTTTTTT. As protein: CASSLDQGASEKLFF. Full variable domain (remainder filled in from reference TRBV5-6 and TRBJ1-4): DAGVTQSPTHLIKTRGQQVTLRCSPKSGHDTVSWYQQALGQGPQFIFQYYEEEERQRGNFPDRFSGHQFPNYSSELNVNALLLGDSALYLCASSLDQGASEKLFFGSGTQLSVL.

This clone was seen a few times. This chain links TRBV10-3 with TRBJ2-7, with D tentatively TRBD1 or TRBD2 (5 bases each). From germline, CDR1 is ENHRY and CDR2 SYGVKD. The V end lost 3 bases, the J end lost 3 bases, and 9 bases lay between the germline ends. This CDR3 has 13 amino acids. This CDR3 is CAISDEGRYEQYF. CDR3 coding DNA: TGTGCCATCAGTGACGAGGGACGCTACGAGCAGTACTTC.